These 27 T cell receptor beta chains were all obtained from the same sample, sequenced in a study of OX40 agonist ivuxolimab in advanced cancers. Clones were read by immunoSEQ multiplex PCR, and TCRdb kept only the in-frame ones, dropping some. The sample carries tens of thousands of clones, around 84% recorded once. Source: CD4+ or CD8+ T cells sorted from blood, taken in a trial of the OX40 agonist ivuxolimab. The source is an adult with an advanced solid tumor such as melanoma, head and neck, liver or kidney cancer.

The chain uses TRBV27 and TRBJ1-2; D ambiguous. With 6 bases removed from V and 9 bases from J, the gap between germline ends came to 17 bases. Germline lookup yields CDR1 MNHEY and CDR2 SMNVEV (reference sequence). CDR3 length equals 13 residues. CDR3 amino acids: CASSPTSSRRYTF. The CDR3 region has the DNA TGTGCCAGCAGCCCGACATCCTCTAGGCGCTACACCTTC.

The chain employs TRBV6-1 and TRBJ1-1; perhaps TRBD1 as D (5 bases). Germline CDR1 is MNHNS and CDR2 is SASEGT. The V end was cut by 2 bases, the J end by 5 bases, with 9 bases between. This CDR3 region has 13 residues. CDR3 in amino acids: CASSESGRTEAFF. The CDR3 bases are TGTGCCAGCAGTGAATCAGGGAGAACTGAAGCTTTCTTT.

The chain carries TRBV9 and TRBJ1-5; D ambiguous. Germline-derived CDR1 and CDR2 are SGDLS and YYNGEE. V was shortened by 4 bases and J by 1 base, with 9 bases between the two germline ends. This CDR3 contains 14 residues. The CDR3 sequence: CASSPMGSNQPQHF. CDR3 DNA: TGTGCCAGCAGCCCTATGGGGAGCAATCAGCCCCAGCATTTT.

CDR3 sequence (DNA): TGTGCCAGCAGTGAATACAGGGGGCTTCACTACGAGCAGTACGTC. Its protein product is CASSEYRGLHYEQYV. The V and J genes are TRBV2 and TRBJ2-7, with 9 bases lining up with TRBD1. The CDR3 spans 15 residues. V was clipped by 2 bases and J by 3 bases; unmatched bases: 5. Per the germline V gene, CDR1 is SNHLY and CDR2 is FYNNEI.

The rearrangement links TRBV19 to TRBJ1-1; possible D gene TRBD1, 5 bases. Germline V gene sequence: CDR1 LNHDA, CDR2 SQIVND (reference sequence). The CDR3 is made up of 17 amino acids. V gave up 6 bases and J gave up 1 base, with 21 bases separating them. The CDR3 DNA sequence: TGTGCCAGTAGCACTTTCCCTTTGCCGACAGAGAACACTGAAGCTTTCTTT. Its protein is CASSTFPLPTENTEAFF.

The CDR3 region has the DNA TGTGCCAGCTCACCACCCGGGGGCGCGAGTCAGCCCCAGCATTTT. Its translation is CASSPPGGASQPQHF. The chain couples TRBV18 to TRBJ1-5, with a tentative D call TRBD1 (6 bases). V gave up 0 bases and J gave up 6 bases, with 12 bases separating them. The CDR3 consists of 15 residues. Germline CDR1 is KGHSH and CDR2 is LQKENI.

This chain uses TRBV27 with TRBJ2-2; no definite D call. CDR1 and CDR2 from the germline V gene are MNHEY and SMNVEV (reference sequence). The V end was cut by 5 bases, the J end by 6 bases, with 19 bases between. The CDR3 sequence is 16 residues long. The CDR3 coding sequence is TGTGCCAGCAGTCCCCGAGGTACTCGGACGGCCGGGGAGCTGTTTTTT. It encodes CASSPRGTRTAGELFF.

The chain recombines TRBV7-2 with TRBJ2-1; D is tentatively TRBD1 or TRBD2 (5 bases each). CDR1 SGHTA and CDR2 FQGNSA come from the germline V gene. This CDR3 has 15 residues. Trimming stripped 5 bases from V and 9 bases from J, with 20 bases between. The CDR3 coding sequence is TGTGCCAGCAGCGGGGAGATCTATGGGGGAAGTGAGCAGTTCTTC. Its protein product is CASSGEIYGGSEQFF. The complete variable domain, with remaining parts taken from reference TRBV7-2 and TRBJ2-1, reads GAGVSQSPSNKVTEKGKDVELRCDPISGHTALYWYRQSLGQGLEFLIYFQGNSAPDKSGLPSDRFSAERTGGSVSTLTIQRTQQEDSAVYLCASSGEIYGGSEQFFGPGTRLTVL.

The CDR3 sequence is CASTVRSGLQHF. CDR3 bases: TGTGCCAGCACCGTACGATCAGGACTCCAGCATTTT. The chain couples TRBV11-2 to TRBJ1-5; D ambiguous. The CDR3 consists of 12 residues. Germline V CDR1 and CDR2: SGHAT, FQNNGV. Trimming removed 7 bases from V and 12 bases from J, with 16 bases in between.

CDR3 DNA: TGTGCCAGCTCACCTCCGGGGTCAGGAGGCGGCGTTCATGAGCAGTTCTTC. This gives the protein CASSPPGSGGGVHEQFF. This chain joins TRBV18 and TRBJ2-1; D might be TRBD2 (5 bases). V was trimmed by 3 bases and J by 8 bases, leaving 23 bases between them. The CDR3 consists of 17 residues. Germline V gives CDR1 KGHSH, CDR2 LQKENI. The variable domain in full, with the rest retrieved from reference TRBV18 and TRBJ2-1, is NAGVMQNPRHLVRRRGQEARLRCSPMKGHSHVYWYRQLPEEGLKFMVYLQKENIIDESGMPKERFSAEFPKEGPSILRIQQVVRGDSAAYFCASSPPGSGGGVHEQFFGPGTRLTVL.

V gene TRBV10-3 combines with J gene TRBJ2-1; D may be TRBD1 or TRBD2 (5 bases each). The CDR3 has 15 residues. The germline V gene encodes CDR1 ENHRY and CDR2 SYGVKD. Trimming pared 10 bases from V and 8 bases from J, leaving 24 bases between. The CDR3 here is CATASGPPMTDEQFF. CDR3 nucleotides: TGTGCCACCGCTTCGGGGCCCCCCATGACAGATGAGCAGTTCTTC.

The V and J genes are TRBV29-1 and TRBJ2-5, with a tentative D call TRBD2 (7 bases). The CDR3 loop spans 16 amino acids. V lost 0 bases, J lost 5 bases, and 19 bases lay in between. Germline CDR1 SQVTM, CDR2 ANQGSEA. The CDR3 loop reads CSVEDRAGARWETQYF. The CDR3 DNA reads as TGCAGCGTTGAAGATCGGGCGGGGGCCCGGTGGGAGACCCAGTACTTC.

The chain combines TRBV11-2 with TRBJ2-1; no definite D call. V was pared by 0 bases and J by 8 bases, with 11 bases between. The CDR3 totals 14 residues. Looked up from germline, CDR1 is SGHAT and CDR2 is FQNNGV. The CDR3, as DNA: TGTGCCAGCAGCTTAGAGAGGATGTCCCATGAGCAGTTCTTC. Amino acid sequence: CASSLERMSHEQFF.

This chain links TRBV6-5 with TRBJ1-4; D not resolved. Germline V gene lookup returns CDR1 MNHEY and CDR2 SVGAGI. Trimming took off 4 bases at V and 0 bases at J, with 9 bases between the two ends. The CDR3 consists of 15 residues. The DNA for the CDR3 is TGTGCCAGCAGTTCGCGGCTTGCAACTAATGAAAAACTGTTTTTT. It yields the protein CASSSRLATNEKLFF.

The rearrangement uses TRBV2 and TRBJ1-2; 8 nucleotides agree with TRBD1. Per the germline V gene, CDR1 is SNHLY and CDR2 is FYNNEI. With 5 bases clipped from V and 7 bases from J, the junction kept 3 bases outside the gene matches. The CDR3 extends over 12 amino acids. The chain's CDR3 is CASSFDRGGYTF. In nucleotides, the CDR3 is TGTGCCAGCAGTTTCGACAGGGGTGGCTACACCTTC.

V gene TRBV27 combines with J gene TRBJ1-4; D ambiguous. The CDR3 has 13 residues. V dropped 1 base and J dropped 12 bases, with 12 bases sitting between them. Germline assignment: CDR1 MNHEY and CDR2 SMNVEV (reference sequence). CDR3 nucleotide sequence: TGTGCCAGCAGTTTATGGTTAGGCGGGGAACTGTTTTTT. Translated: CASSLWLGGELFF.

In its sample, this clone was seen a few times. The same CDR3 is also encoded by other DNA sequences in this sample. As DNA, the CDR3 is TGTGCCAGCAGTCCCGGGACCGCTAGCACAGATACGCAGTATTTT. This gives the protein CASSPGTASTDTQYF. The chain recombines TRBV2 with TRBJ2-3, with D perhaps assigned TRBD1 or TRBD2 (5 bases each). The CDR3 has 15 amino acids. The V end was cut by 5 bases, the J end by 0 bases, with 12 bases between. CDR1 and CDR2 (germline): SNHLY, FYNNEI.

The chain joins TRBV7-9 to TRBJ2-1, with TRBD2 matching 8 bases. CDR3 length: 17 amino acids. With 2 bases clipped from V and 5 bases from J, the junction kept 11 bases outside the gene matches. Germline CDR1 reads SEHNR; CDR2 reads FQNEAQ (reference sequence). The CDR3 bases are TGTGCCAGCAGCTTACCCCTTGATAGCGGGGTTGACAATGAGCAGTTCTTC. This translates into CASSLPLDSGVDNEQFF.

The chain links TRBV28 to TRBJ1-2; D gene unclear. Germline CDR1 and CDR2: MDHEN and SYDVKM. V was pared by 7 bases and J by 4 bases, with 10 bases between. The length of the CDR3 is 12 residues. The CDR3 reads CASTTDGYGYTF. The CDR3 DNA is TGTGCCAGCACCACCGACGGCTATGGCTACACCTTC.

The chain recombines TRBV4-2 with TRBJ1-6, with unresolved D. Trimming cost V 0 bases and J 7 bases, with 7 bases left between them. CDR1 is LGHNA, CDR2 YNFKEQ, per germline. This CDR3 is 14 amino acids long. The CDR3 nucleotides are TGTGCCAGCAGCCAAGAGAGTGGGAATTCACCCCTCCACTTT. This sequence encodes CASSQESGNSPLHF.

The chain couples TRBV5-1 to TRBJ1-1; D is perhaps TRBD1 (6 bases). V shed 4 bases and J shed 5 bases, with 18 bases lying between them. This CDR3 has 15 residues. The germline CDR1 and CDR2 sequences are SGHRS and YFSETQ. The CDR3 loop is CASSPPGHSRTEAFF. The CDR3 nucleotides are TGCGCCAGCAGCCCTCCGGGACACTCGAGGACTGAAGCTTTCTTT.

This chain joins TRBV7-2 and TRBJ1-2; D gene ambiguous. V was shortened by 2 bases and J by 1 base, with 5 bases between the two germline ends. This CDR3 spans 13 amino acids. CDR1 is SGHTA, CDR2 FQGNSA, per germline. CDR3 sequence: CASSLIFNYGYTF. The CDR3 DNA reads as TGTGCCAGCAGCTTAATCTTTAACTATGGCTACACCTTC.

This chain connects TRBV5-1 to TRBJ2-5, with a possible D match to TRBD1 (6 bases). Germline CDR1 reads SGHRS; CDR2 reads YFSETQ. Trimming took 0 bases from V and 7 from J, leaving 13 bases between them. CDR3 length equals 14 residues. The DNA of the CDR3 is TGCGCCAGCAGCTTGGAAGGACAGTTGGGGACCCAGTACTTC. The encoded protein is CASSLEGQLGTQYF.

V and J are TRBV6-5 and TRBJ1-4; D call uncertain. The CDR3 length is 16 residues. The germline gives CDR1 MNHEY, CDR2 SVGAGI. Trimming pared 4 bases from V and 6 bases from J, leaving 18 bases between. The CDR3 loop reads CASSSSGIRRDEKLFF. CDR3 sequence (DNA): TGTGCCAGCAGTTCCTCAGGAATCAGGAGGGATGAAAAACTGTTTTTT.

This chain uses TRBV7-2 with TRBJ2-2; 10 bases match TRBD2. After removal of 3 bases from V and 7 bases from J, the junction contained 5 bases not matched to a gene. Germline V CDR1 and CDR2: SGHTA, FQGNSA. This CDR3 is 15 amino acids long. This CDR3 reads CASSFRAGGLGELFF. The DNA for the CDR3 is TGTGCCAGCAGCTTCCGAGCGGGGGGGCTCGGGGAGCTGTTTTTT.

The chain joins TRBV27 to TRBJ2-7; weak D call: TRBD2 (6 bases). The V end lost 2 bases, the J end lost 0 bases, and 11 bases lay between the germline ends. Germline values: CDR1 MNHEY, CDR2 SMNVEV (reference sequence). This CDR3 has 15 residues. CDR3 nucleotides: TGTGCCAGCAGTTTAAGGACTATGAGCTCCTACGAGCAGTACTTC. Its translation: CASSLRTMSSYEQYF.

This chain joins TRBV13 and TRBJ2-7, with TRBD1 matching 7 bases. The junction had 5 bases not matched to a gene; V was cut back by 3 bases and J by 6 bases. The CDR3 has 13 residues. The germline V gene has CDR1 PRHDT and CDR2 FYEKMQ (reference sequence). The CDR3 loop is CASSFAGGLEQYF. In nucleotides, the CDR3 is TGTGCCAGCAGCTTTGCAGGGGGTCTCGAGCAGTACTTC.